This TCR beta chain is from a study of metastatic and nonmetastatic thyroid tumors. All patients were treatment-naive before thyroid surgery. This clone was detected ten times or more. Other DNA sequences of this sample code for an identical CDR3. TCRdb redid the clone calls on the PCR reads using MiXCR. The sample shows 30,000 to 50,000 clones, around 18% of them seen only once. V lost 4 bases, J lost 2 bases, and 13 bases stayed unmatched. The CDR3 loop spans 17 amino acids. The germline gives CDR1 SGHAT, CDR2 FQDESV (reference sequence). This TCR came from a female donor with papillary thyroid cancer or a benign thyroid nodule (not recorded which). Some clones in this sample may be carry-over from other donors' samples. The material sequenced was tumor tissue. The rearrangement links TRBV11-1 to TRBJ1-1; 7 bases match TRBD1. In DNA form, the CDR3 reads TGTGCCAGCAGCTCCACACGGGACAGAACGGCTAACACTGAAGCTTTCTTT. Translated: CASSSTRDRTANTEAFF.